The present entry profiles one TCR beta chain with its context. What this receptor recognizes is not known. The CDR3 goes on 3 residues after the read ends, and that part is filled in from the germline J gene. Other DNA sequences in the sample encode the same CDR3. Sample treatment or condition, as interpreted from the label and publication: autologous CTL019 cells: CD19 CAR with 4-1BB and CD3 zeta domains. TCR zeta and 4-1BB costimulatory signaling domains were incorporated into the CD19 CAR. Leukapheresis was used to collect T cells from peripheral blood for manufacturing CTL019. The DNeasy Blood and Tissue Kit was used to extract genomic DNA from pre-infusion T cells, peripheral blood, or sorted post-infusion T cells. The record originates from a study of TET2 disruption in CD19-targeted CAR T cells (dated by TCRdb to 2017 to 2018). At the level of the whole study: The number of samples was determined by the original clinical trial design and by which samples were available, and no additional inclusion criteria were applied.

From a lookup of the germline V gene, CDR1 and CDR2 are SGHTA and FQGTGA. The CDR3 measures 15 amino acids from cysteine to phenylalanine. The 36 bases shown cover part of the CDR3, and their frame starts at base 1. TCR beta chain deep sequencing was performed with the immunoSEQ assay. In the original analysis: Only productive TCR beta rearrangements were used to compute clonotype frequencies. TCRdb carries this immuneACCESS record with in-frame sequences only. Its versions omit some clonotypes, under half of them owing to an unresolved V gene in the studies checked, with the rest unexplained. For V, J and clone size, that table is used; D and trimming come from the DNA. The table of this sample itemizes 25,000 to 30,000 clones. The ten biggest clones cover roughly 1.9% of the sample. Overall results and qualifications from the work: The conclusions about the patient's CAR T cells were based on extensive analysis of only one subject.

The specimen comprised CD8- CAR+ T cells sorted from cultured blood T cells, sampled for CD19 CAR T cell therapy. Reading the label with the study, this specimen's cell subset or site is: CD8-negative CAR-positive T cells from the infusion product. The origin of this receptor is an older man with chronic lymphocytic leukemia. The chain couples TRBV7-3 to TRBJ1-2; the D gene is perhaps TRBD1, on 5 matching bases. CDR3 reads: CASSLMGGTSGGYTF. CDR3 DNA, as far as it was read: TGTGCCAGCAGCTTAATGGGCGGGACTAGCGGGGGT.